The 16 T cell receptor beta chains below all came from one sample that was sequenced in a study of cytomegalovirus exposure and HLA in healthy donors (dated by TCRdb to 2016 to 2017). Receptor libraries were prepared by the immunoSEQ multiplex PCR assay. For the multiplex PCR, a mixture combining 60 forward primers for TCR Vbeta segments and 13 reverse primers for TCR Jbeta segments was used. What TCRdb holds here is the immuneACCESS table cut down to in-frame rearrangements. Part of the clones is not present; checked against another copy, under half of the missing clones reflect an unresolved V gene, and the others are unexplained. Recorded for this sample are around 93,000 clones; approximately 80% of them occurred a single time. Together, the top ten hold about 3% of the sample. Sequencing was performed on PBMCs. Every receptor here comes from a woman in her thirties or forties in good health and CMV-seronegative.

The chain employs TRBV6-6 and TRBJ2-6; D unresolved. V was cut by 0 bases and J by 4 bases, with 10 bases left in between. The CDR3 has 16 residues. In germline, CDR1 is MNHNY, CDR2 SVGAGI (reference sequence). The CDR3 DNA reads TGTGCCAGCAGTTACTCGCGAGGAACCGGGGCCAACGTCCTGACTTTC. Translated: CASSYSRGTGANVLTF.

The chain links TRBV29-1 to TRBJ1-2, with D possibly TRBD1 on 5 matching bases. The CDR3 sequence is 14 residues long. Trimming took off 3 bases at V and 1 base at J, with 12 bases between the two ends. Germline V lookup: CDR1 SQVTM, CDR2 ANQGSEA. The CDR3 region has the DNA TGCAGCGTTGATACGACAGCTTTTAACTATGGCTACACCTTC. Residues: CSVDTTAFNYGYTF.

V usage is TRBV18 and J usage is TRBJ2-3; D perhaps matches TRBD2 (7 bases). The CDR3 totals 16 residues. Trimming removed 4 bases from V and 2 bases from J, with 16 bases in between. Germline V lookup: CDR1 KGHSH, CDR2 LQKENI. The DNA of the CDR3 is TGTGCCAGCTCACTACTATGGGGGGGCCTCACAGATACGCAGTATTTT. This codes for CASSLLWGGLTDTQYF.

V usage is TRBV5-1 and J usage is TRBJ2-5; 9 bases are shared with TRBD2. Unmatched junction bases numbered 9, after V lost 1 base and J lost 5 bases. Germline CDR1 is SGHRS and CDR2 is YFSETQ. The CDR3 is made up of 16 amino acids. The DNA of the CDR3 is TGCGCCAGCAGCTTGAGGGCTAGCGGGGTCCGGGAGACCCAGTACTTC. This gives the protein CASSLRASGVRETQYF.

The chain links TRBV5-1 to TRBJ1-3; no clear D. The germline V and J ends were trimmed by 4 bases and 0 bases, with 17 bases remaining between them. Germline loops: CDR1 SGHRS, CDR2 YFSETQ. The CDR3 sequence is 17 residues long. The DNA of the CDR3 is TGCGCCAGCAGCCCCCGCACGGGCGCGGGCTCTGGAAACACCATATATTTT. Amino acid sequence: CASSPRTGAGSGNTIYF.

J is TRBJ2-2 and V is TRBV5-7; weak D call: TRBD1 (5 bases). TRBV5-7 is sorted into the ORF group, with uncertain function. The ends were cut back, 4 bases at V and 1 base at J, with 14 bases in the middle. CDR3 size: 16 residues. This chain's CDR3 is CASSRRPGQNTGELFF. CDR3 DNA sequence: TGTGCCAGCAGCCGCCGCCCCGGACAGAACACCGGGGAGCTGTTTTTT.

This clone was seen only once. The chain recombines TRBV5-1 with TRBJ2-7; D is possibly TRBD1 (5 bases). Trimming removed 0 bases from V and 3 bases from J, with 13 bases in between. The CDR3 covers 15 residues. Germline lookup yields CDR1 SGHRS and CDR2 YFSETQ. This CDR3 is CASSLEQGRVYEQYF. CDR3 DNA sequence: TGCGCCAGCAGCTTGGAGCAGGGAAGGGTCTACGAGCAGTACTTC. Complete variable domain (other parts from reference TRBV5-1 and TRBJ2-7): KAGVTQTPRYLIKTRGQQVTLSCSPISGHRSVSWYQQTPGQGLQFLFEYFSETQRNKGNFPGRFSGRQFSNSRSEMNVSTLELGDSALYLCASSLEQGRVYEQYFGPGTRLTVT.

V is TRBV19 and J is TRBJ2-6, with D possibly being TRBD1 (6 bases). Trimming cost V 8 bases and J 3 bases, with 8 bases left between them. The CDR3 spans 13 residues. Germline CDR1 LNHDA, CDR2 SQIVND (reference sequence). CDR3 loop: CASDRIGANVLTF. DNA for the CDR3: TGTGCCAGTGACAGGATTGGGGCCAACGTCCTGACTTTC.

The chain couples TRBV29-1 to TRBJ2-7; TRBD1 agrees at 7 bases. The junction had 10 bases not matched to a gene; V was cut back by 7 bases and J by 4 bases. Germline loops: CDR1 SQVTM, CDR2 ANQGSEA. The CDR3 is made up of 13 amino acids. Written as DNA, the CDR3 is TGCAGCGCGCTTTTTAGGGGGCCATACGAGCAGTACTTC. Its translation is CSALFRGPYEQYF.

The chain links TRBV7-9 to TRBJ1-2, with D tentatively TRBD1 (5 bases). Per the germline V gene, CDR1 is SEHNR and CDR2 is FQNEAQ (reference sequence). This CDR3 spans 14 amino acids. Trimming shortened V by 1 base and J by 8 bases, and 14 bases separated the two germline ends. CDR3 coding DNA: TGTGCCAGCAGCTTAGAGGCCAGGGCGGGAGGCTACACCTTC. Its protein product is CASSLEARAGGYTF. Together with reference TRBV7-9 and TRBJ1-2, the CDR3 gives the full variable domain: DTGVSQNPRHKITKRGQNVTFRCDPISEHNRLYWYRQTLGQGPEFLTYFQNEAQLEKSRLLSDRFSAERPKGSFSTLEIQRTEQGDSAMYLCASSLEARAGGYTFGSGTRLTVV.

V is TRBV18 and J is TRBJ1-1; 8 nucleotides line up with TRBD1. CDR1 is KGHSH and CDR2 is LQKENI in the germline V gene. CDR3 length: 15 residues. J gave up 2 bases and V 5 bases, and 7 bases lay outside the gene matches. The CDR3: CASSSGTGPNTEAFF. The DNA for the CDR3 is TGTGCCAGCTCATCCGGGACAGGCCCTAACACTGAAGCTTTCTTT.

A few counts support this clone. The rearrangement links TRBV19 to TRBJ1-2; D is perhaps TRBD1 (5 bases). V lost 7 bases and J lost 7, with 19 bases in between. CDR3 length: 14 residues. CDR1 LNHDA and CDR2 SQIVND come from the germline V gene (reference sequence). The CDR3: CASTPGGGLSGYTF. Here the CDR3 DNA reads TGTGCCAGTACCCCTGGGGGAGGTCTAAGTGGCTACACCTTC.

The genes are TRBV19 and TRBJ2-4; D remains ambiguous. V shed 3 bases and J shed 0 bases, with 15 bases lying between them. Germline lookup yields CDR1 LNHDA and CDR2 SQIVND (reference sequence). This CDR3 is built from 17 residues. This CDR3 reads CASSMTADAVAKNIQYF. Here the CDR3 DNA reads TGTGCCAGTAGTATGACCGCGGATGCTGTAGCCAAAAACATTCAGTACTTC.

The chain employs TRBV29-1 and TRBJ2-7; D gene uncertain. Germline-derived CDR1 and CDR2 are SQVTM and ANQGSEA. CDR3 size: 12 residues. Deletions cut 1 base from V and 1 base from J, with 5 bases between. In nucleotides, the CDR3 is TGCAGCGTTGAAGTATTTTCCTACGAGCAGTACTTC. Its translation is CSVEVFSYEQYF.

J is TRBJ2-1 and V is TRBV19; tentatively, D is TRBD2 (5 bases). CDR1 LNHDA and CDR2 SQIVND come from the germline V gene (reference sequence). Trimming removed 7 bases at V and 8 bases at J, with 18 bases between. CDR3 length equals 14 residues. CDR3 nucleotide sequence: TGTGCCAGTAATCGGGATAGATTCAGGCATGAGCAGTTCTTC. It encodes CASNRDRFRHEQFF.

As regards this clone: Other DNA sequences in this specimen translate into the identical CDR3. CDR3 nucleotide sequence: TGTGCCATCAGTGGACAGAACGAGCAGTACTTC. Translation: CAISGQNEQYF. This rearrangement joins TRBV10-3 to TRBJ2-7; D possibly corresponds to TRBD1 (5 bases). The CDR3 is 11 amino acids. Germline assignment: CDR1 ENHRY and CDR2 SYGVKD. Trimming took off 4 bases at V and 5 bases at J, with 6 bases between the two ends.